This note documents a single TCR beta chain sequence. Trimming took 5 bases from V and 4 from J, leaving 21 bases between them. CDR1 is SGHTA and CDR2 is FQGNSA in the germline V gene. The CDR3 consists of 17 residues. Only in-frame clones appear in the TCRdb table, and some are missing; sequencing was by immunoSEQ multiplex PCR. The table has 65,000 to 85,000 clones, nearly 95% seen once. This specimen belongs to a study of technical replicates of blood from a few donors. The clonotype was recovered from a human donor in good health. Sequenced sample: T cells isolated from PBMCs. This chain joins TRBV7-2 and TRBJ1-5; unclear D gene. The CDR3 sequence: CASSVAPNPYKNQPQHF. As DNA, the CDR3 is TGTGCCAGCAGCGTCGCGCCAAATCCGTATAAAAATCAGCCCCAGCATTTT.